The 8 T cell receptor beta chains listed next were all sequenced from one sample in a study of cytomegalovirus exposure and HLA in healthy donors. The PCR made use of 60 Vbeta and 13 Jbeta primers. TCRdb's copy holds only in-frame clones and misses some; the assay was immunoSEQ multiplex PCR. Of about 150,000 clones listed, approximately 72% were seen once; the top ten hold approximately 1.4%. The sequencing sample was made of PBMCs. These receptors all stem from a man aged 18 to 29 in good health and CMV-seronegative.

This clone was counted ten times or more. This chain links TRBV6-4 with TRBJ2-3, with TRBD2 matching over 9 bases. The CDR3 runs to 13 residues. After removal of 3 bases from V and 14 bases from J, the junction contained 9 bases not matched to a gene. Per the germline V gene, CDR1 is MRHNA and CDR2 is SNTAGT. The CDR3 bases are TGTGCCAGCAGTGATTCTAATAGCGGGAGTGTGTATTTT. Protein product: CASSDSNSGSVYF.

This chain links TRBV28 with TRBJ2-1, with D possibly matching TRBD1 (6 bases). Germline V gene lookup returns CDR1 MDHEN and CDR2 SYDVKM. V was cut by 5 bases and J by 6 bases, with 17 bases left in between. The CDR3 contains 15 residues. The CDR3 region has the DNA TGTGCCAGCAGTCTCCTCGGGACATATCCCAATGAGCAGTTCTTC. It is translated as CASSLLGTYPNEQFF.

This chain connects TRBV28 to TRBJ1-2; D not resolved. Germline V CDR1 and CDR2: MDHEN, SYDVKM. V dropped 8 bases and J dropped 0 bases, with 10 bases sitting between them. The CDR3 spans 13 residues. The chain's CDR3 is CASLPQANYGYTF. The CDR3 DNA sequence: TGTGCCAGCCTTCCGCAGGCTAACTATGGCTACACCTTC.

This CDR3 reads CASSLRGNEQFF. The CDR3 bases are TGTGCCAGCAGTTTGCGCGGGAATGAGCAGTTCTTC. The chain joins TRBV27 to TRBJ2-1; D possibly corresponds to TRBD2 (5 bases). Germline V gene sequence: CDR1 MNHEY, CDR2 SMNVEV (reference sequence). The CDR3 is 12 residues long. V was clipped by 3 bases and J by 7 bases, with 7 bases between them.

This sequence joins TRBV19 and TRBJ1-5, with D hard to call. CDR1 is LNHDA, CDR2 SQIVND, per germline (reference sequence). This CDR3 contains 15 residues. V gave up 9 bases and J gave up 2 bases, with 17 bases separating them. The CDR3 bases are TGTGCCAGCACCAACCCCCTGGCTGGCAATCAGCCCCAGCATTTT. Translation gives CASTNPLAGNQPQHF.

This clone showed up just once. This chain uses TRBV4-3 with TRBJ2-5, with TRBD2 matching over 7 bases. The CDR3 has 14 residues. Germline V gene data show CDR1 as LGHNA and CDR2 as YSLEER. V gave up 4 bases and J gave up 7 bases; unmatched junction bases: 9. CDR3 residues: CASSPQAGDGTQYF. The CDR3 nucleotides are TGCGCCAGCAGCCCCCAGGCGGGGGACGGGACCCAGTACTTC.

The gene calls are TRBV6-1 and TRBJ1-2; 7 bases agree with TRBD1. The length of the CDR3 is 15 residues. V lost 7 bases, J lost 4 bases, and 12 bases stayed unmatched. CDR1 and CDR2 (germline): MNHNS, SASEGT. The CDR3 nucleotides read TGTGCCAGCACTAGCCCTCCTCGGGACAGCTATGGCTACACCTTC. Its protein product is CASTSPPRDSYGYTF.

This clone has just one count. The gene calls are TRBV2 and TRBJ2-3; D might be TRBD1 (6 bases). The germline V gene has CDR1 SNHLY and CDR2 FYNNEI. The CDR3 spans 12 residues. V was trimmed by 7 bases and J by 6 bases, leaving 11 bases between them. CDR3 bases: TGTGCCAGCATGACAGGTTTGGATACGCAGTATTTT. Translated, it gives CASMTGLDTQYF.